This T cell receptor (beta chain) was identified during a study of OX40 agonist ivuxolimab in advanced cancers. At the level of the study: Patients received ivuxolimab, an agonistic anti-OX40 (CD134) antibody.

A note on this clone: The antigen is not known.

Some clones are missing from TCRdb's copy, which holds only in-frame ones; the method was immunoSEQ multiplex PCR. The repertoire holds tens of thousands of clones, with 80% to 90% as singletons. This CDR3 region has 18 residues. The V and J ends lost 6 bases and 7 bases, in that order; junction bases with no gene match: 16. CDR1 and CDR2 from the germline V gene are MDHEN and SYDVKM. Overall study results and limits: Among the lowest levels of clonal expansion were found in partial responders at 0.1-3.0 mg/kg. It was not determined which antigens were specifically recognized by the peripheral T cells that had undergone clonal expansion.

The sequencing here drew on CD4+ or CD8+ T cells sorted from blood, taken in a trial of the OX40 agonist ivuxolimab. The V and J genes are TRBV28 and TRBJ2-1, with TRBD2 matching 12 bases. This receptor was taken from an adult with an advanced solid tumor such as melanoma, head and neck, liver or kidney cancer. This CDR3 reads CASRLTKRLAGVKNEQFF. For the CDR3, the DNA is TGTGCCAGCAGACTAACAAAACGACTAGCGGGAGTCAAGAATGAGCAGTTCTTC.